These 10 T cell receptor beta chains were all obtained from the same sample, sequenced in a study of cytomegalovirus exposure and HLA in healthy donors. The PCR was carried out with 60 Vbeta primers and 13 Jbeta primers. TCRdb's table, derived via immunoSEQ multiplex PCR, lists solely in-frame clones and lacks some. The data show 55,000 to 85,000 clones, and the top ten clones hold roughly 2.6%. Sequencing was performed on PBMCs. The receptors come from a female donor in good health and CMV-seropositive.

V gene TRBV30 combines with J gene TRBJ2-2, with a tentative D call TRBD1 (5 bases). From germline, CDR1 is GTSNPN and CDR2 SVGIG (reference sequence). Trimming pared 3 bases from V and 6 bases from J, leaving 11 bases between. CDR3 length equals 13 residues. The CDR3 reads CAWRGPPAGELFF. The CDR3 nucleotides read TGTGCCTGGAGGGGGCCTCCTGCCGGGGAGCTGTTTTTT.

This sequence joins TRBV7-9 and TRBJ2-3; TRBD2 matches 7 bases. CDR3 length: 14 amino acids. The trim removed 3 bases at V and 8 bases at J, leaving 8 bases unmatched. Germline loops: CDR1 SEHNR, CDR2 FQNEAQ (reference sequence). The CDR3 reads CASSFSRGGATQYF. CDR3 DNA sequence: TGTGCCAGCAGCTTTTCGCGCGGGGGTGCTACGCAGTATTTT. The whole variable domain, remainder taken from reference TRBV7-9 and TRBJ2-3, is DTGVSQNPRHKITKRGQNVTFRCDPISEHNRLYWYRQTLGQGPEFLTYFQNEAQLEKSRLLSDRFSAERPKGSFSTLEIQRTEQGDSAMYLCASSFSRGGATQYFGPGTRLTVL.

The chain carries TRBV6-5 and TRBJ1-5, with 7 nucleotides matching TRBD1. V gave up 7 bases and J gave up 5 bases; unmatched junction bases: 8. In germline, CDR1 is MNHEY, CDR2 SVGAGI. CDR3 length: 14 amino acids. CDR3 loop: CASKGTGDHQPQHF. The DNA for the CDR3 is TGTGCCAGCAAGGGAACAGGGGATCATCAGCCCCAGCATTTT.

This chain joins TRBV27 and TRBJ2-5; 12 positions agree with TRBD2. V trimming: 6 bases; J trimming: 5 bases; junction bases outside the gene matches: 4. Germline V gene data show CDR1 as MNHEY and CDR2 as SMNVEV (reference sequence). This CDR3 region has 14 residues. CDR3 in amino acids: CASSLGLAGETQYF. In nucleotides, the CDR3 is TGTGCCAGCAGCCTAGGACTAGCGGGGGAGACCCAGTACTTC.

The chain couples TRBV6-5 to TRBJ1-5; no reliable D call. Germline V gives CDR1 MNHEY, CDR2 SVGAGI. CDR3 size: 15 residues. V was shortened by 6 bases and J by 7 bases, with 19 bases between the two germline ends. The CDR3 DNA reads TGTGCCAGCAGCGAATCGGTGGGCTCTGAACAGCCCCAGCATTTT. Its protein product is CASSESVGSEQPQHF.

The gene calls are TRBV5-6 and TRBJ2-3; 7 nucleotides match TRBD1. CDR1 is SGHDT and CDR2 is YYEEEE in the germline V gene. CDR3 length: 12 residues. The J segment lost 12 bases and the V segment lost 2 bases, leaving 6 bases of the junction unmatched. The CDR3 region is CASSFGQVYQYF. The CDR3 coding sequence is TGTGCCAGCAGCTTCGGACAGGTTTACCAGTATTTT.

The chain links TRBV28 to TRBJ1-1; D unresolved. The CDR3 runs to 14 residues. CDR1 MDHEN and CDR2 SYDVKM come from the germline V gene. CDR3 in amino acids: CVSNLRSMNTEAFF. CDR3 DNA sequence: TGTGTTTCGAACCTGCGATCCATGAACACTGAAGCTTTCTTT.

The chain joins TRBV9 to TRBJ2-5; 11 bases match TRBD2. V lost 4 bases to trimming and J lost 2 bases; unmatched junction nucleotides: 10. Germline V lookup: CDR1 SGDLS, CDR2 YYNGEE. This CDR3 is built from 17 residues. The CDR3 DNA sequence: TGTGCCAGCAGCCAGGGGGCTAGCGGGGGGACACAAGAGACCCAGTACTTC. Protein product: CASSQGASGGTQETQYF. The complete variable domain, with remaining parts taken from reference TRBV9 and TRBJ2-5, reads DSGVTQTPKHLITATGQRVTLRCSPRSGDLSVYWYQQSLDQGLQFLIQYYNGEERAKGNILERFSAQQFPDLHSELNLSSLELGDSALYFCASSQGASGGTQETQYFGPGTRLLVL.

V is TRBV6-6 and J is TRBJ1-5; no clear D gene. The germline V gene has CDR1 MNHNY and CDR2 SVGAGI (reference sequence). The ends were cut back, 2 bases at V and 0 bases at J, with 5 bases in the middle. The CDR3 covers 14 residues. The CDR3 DNA reads TGTGCCAGCAGTTACGTAAATAGCAATCAGCCCCAGCATTTT. The encoded protein is CASSYVNSNQPQHF.

The V and J genes are TRBV10-2 and TRBJ2-7; 7 bases match TRBD1. The length of the CDR3 is 13 residues. Germline CDR1 reads WSHSY; CDR2 reads SAAADI. V shed 4 bases and J 3 bases; nucleotides not matched to a gene: 3. The CDR3 loop reads CASSVAGGYEQYF. The CDR3 DNA sequence: TGCGCCAGCAGTGTAGCAGGGGGCTACGAGCAGTACTTC.